This T cell receptor (beta chain) was identified in a study of cytomegalovirus exposure and HLA in healthy donors. 60 Vbeta and 13 Jbeta primers were used in PCR. The data were produced by immunoSEQ multiplex PCR, yet TCRdb's version contains in-frame clones alone and is incomplete. The table has 90,000 or so clones, around 82% seen once. As concerns this clone: What it binds is unknown.

Study outcomes and limitations: An analysis was carried out at a later point. It showed that HLA-associated TCR beta chains were more clonally expanded than equally common non-associated chains. Analysis performed later found about 18,000 TCR beta sequences associated with HLA alleles at 0.05 false discovery rate. With DRB1 most and HLA-C fewest, TCR association rates differed between HLA loci in a later analysis.

This CDR3 region has 14 residues. Germline V gene data show CDR1 as KGHSH and CDR2 as LQKENI. The V and J ends lost 5 bases and 2 bases respectively, with 11 bases between them. At the time of sampling, donors were nominally healthy, though unrecorded immune exposures were likely. The chain recombines TRBV18 with TRBJ2-3, with D perhaps TRBD2 (5 bases). This TCR was recovered from a man aged 25 to 40 in good health and CMV-seropositive. Sequenced sample: PBMCs. In nucleotides, the CDR3 is TGTGCCAGCTCAACTAGAGGGATCACAGATACGCAGTATTTT. Encoded protein: CASSTRGITDTQYF.